These 30 T cell receptor beta chains were all obtained from the same sample, sequenced in a study of cytomegalovirus exposure and HLA in healthy donors. The PCR used 60 Vbeta and 13 Jbeta primers. The assay was immunoSEQ multiplex PCR, and TCRdb's table has in-frame clones only and misses some. This table holds fewer than 40,000 clones, 81% found once. Sequencing used PBMCs. The source of these receptors is a woman in her thirties or forties in good health and CMV-seronegative.

The chain combines TRBV9 with TRBJ2-3; 8 bases map to TRBD2. The V gene's germline CDR1 is SGDLS and CDR2 YYNGEE. CDR3 length equals 15 residues. V lost 4 bases and J lost 1; bases outside the gene matches: 5. The DNA of the CDR3 is TGTGCCAGCAGCACCGCGACTAGCGGCACAGATACGCAGTATTTT. Amino acids: CASSTATSGTDTQYF.

This sequence joins TRBV7-6 and TRBJ1-1, with no clear D. The CDR3 spans 13 residues. Looked up from germline, CDR1 is SGHVS and CDR2 is FNYEAQ. V lost 1 base, J lost 4 bases, and 7 bases lay in between. The CDR3 DNA sequence: TGTGCCAGCAGCTTAGAACGGGTCACTGAAGCTTTCTTT. Encoded protein: CASSLERVTEAFF.

This clone was seen a few times. The V call is TRBV5-6, the J call TRBJ2-3; 14 bases align to TRBD2. V gave up 5 bases and J gave up 0 bases; unmatched junction bases: 11. There are 19 residues in the CDR3. Germline loops: CDR1 SGHDT, CDR2 YYEEEE. CDR3 nucleotide sequence: TGTGCCAGCAGTTCGCCGGGACTAGCGGGGGACCCTAGCACAGATACGCAGTATTTT. Amino acid sequence: CASSSPGLAGDPSTDTQYF.

This chain links TRBV29-1 with TRBJ2-5; 9 bases are a match to TRBD1. Germline trimming cut 4 bases from V and 5 bases from J; bases unmatched to any gene: 8. Germline V lookup: CDR1 SQVTM, CDR2 ANQGSEA. CDR3 length: 14 residues. CDR3 sequence reads: CSVGDRAGVETQYF. The CDR3 bases are TGCAGCGTTGGGGACAGGGCCGGCGTGGAGACCCAGTACTTC.

This rearrangement joins TRBV4-3 to TRBJ1-6; no reliable D call. Trimming took 2 bases from V and 5 from J, leaving 7 bases between them. The CDR3 sequence is 14 residues long. Germline V lookup: CDR1 LGHNA, CDR2 YSLEER. This chain's CDR3 is CASSQWANNSPLHF. DNA for the CDR3: TGCGCCAGCAGCCAATGGGCAAATAATTCACCCCTCCACTTT.

The chain couples TRBV10-3 to TRBJ2-7, with TRBD1 matching 11 bases. V shed 2 bases and J 2 bases; nucleotides not matched to a gene: 5. This CDR3 region has 16 residues. CDR1 is ENHRY and CDR2 is SYGVKD in the germline V gene. The CDR3 reads CAISEGGQGDPYEQYF. The CDR3 DNA sequence: TGTGCCATCAGTGAGGGGGGACAGGGGGATCCCTACGAGCAGTACTTC.

The chain links TRBV7-3 to TRBJ2-3, with D perhaps TRBD1 (6 bases). With 2 bases removed from V and 2 bases from J, the gap between germline ends came to 11 bases. Germline V CDR1 and CDR2: SGHTA, FQGTGA. The length of the CDR3 is 15 residues. The CDR3 spells CASSLGRGITDTQYF. The CDR3 nucleotides are TGTGCCAGCAGCTTAGGCAGGGGAATCACAGATACGCAGTATTTT. The complete variable domain, with remaining parts taken from reference TRBV7-3 and TRBJ2-3, reads GAGVSQTPSNKVTEKGKYVELRCDPISGHTALYWYRQSLGQGPEFLIYFQGTGAADDSGLPNDRFFAVRPEGSVSTLKIQRTERGDSAVYLCASSLGRGITDTQYFGPGTRLTVL.

The gene calls are TRBV30 and TRBJ1-5; 7 bases agree with TRBD1. The V and J ends lost 0 bases and 6 bases, in that order; junction bases with no gene match: 5. Germline V gene data show CDR1 as GTSNPN and CDR2 as SVGIG (reference sequence). The CDR3 runs to 14 residues. The CDR3 sequence: CAWSVETGIQPQHF. For the CDR3, the DNA is TGTGCCTGGAGTGTGGAGACAGGGATTCAGCCCCAGCATTTT.

V usage is TRBV9 and J usage is TRBJ1-1; D is possibly TRBD1 (5 bases). V was shortened by 4 bases and J by 2 bases, with 12 bases between the two germline ends. Looked up from germline, CDR1 is SGDLS and CDR2 is YYNGEE. There are 14 residues in the CDR3. The chain's CDR3 is CASSTSGGNTEAFF. As DNA, the CDR3 is TGTGCCAGCAGCACCAGCGGGGGAAACACTGAAGCTTTCTTT.

The CDR3 sequence: CASSSAGTLFF. CDR3 sequence (DNA): TGTGCCAGCAGCTCCGCGGGCACACTGTTTTTT. The genes are TRBV11-2 and TRBJ1-4, with D unclear. Germline assignment: CDR1 SGHAT and CDR2 FQNNGV. Between the trimmed V and J ends, which lost 4 bases and 13 bases, there was a span of 10 bases. CDR3 size: 11 residues. Full variable domain (remainder filled in from reference TRBV11-2 and TRBJ1-4): EAGVAQSPRYKIIEKRQSVAFWCNPISGHATLYWYQQILGQGPKLLIQFQNNGVVDDSQLPKDRFSAERLKGVDSTLKIQPAKLEDSAVYLCASSSAGTLFFGSGTQLSVL.

The sample holds a few counts of this clone. The V call is TRBV7-3, the J call TRBJ2-3; 7 nucleotides match TRBD2. CDR1 is SGHTA and CDR2 is FQGTGA in the germline V gene. Germline trimming cut 2 bases from V and 4 bases from J; bases unmatched to any gene: 6. CDR3 length: 15 amino acids. The CDR3 DNA sequence: TGTGCCAGCAGCTTATTGGGGGAGGGTCCAGATACGCAGTATTTT. Translating it yields CASSLLGEGPDTQYF.

The chain joins TRBV4-2 to TRBJ2-1; 9 bases are shared with TRBD1. CDR3 size: 14 residues. J lost 7 bases, V lost 1 base, and 2 bases had no gene match. Germline V gene lookup returns CDR1 LGHNA and CDR2 YNFKEQ. The CDR3 reads CASSQGTGVNEQFF. CDR3 nucleotides: TGTGCCAGCAGCCAAGGGACAGGGGTAAATGAGCAGTTCTTC.

The chain employs TRBV23-1 and TRBJ1-2, with D tentatively TRBD1 (5 bases). TRBV23-1 has ORF status, its function being uncertain. The CDR3 covers 15 residues. V dropped 8 bases and J dropped 4 bases, with 20 bases sitting between them. This CDR3 reads CASGRGPQASYGYTF. The DNA for the CDR3 is TGCGCCAGCGGGAGGGGACCACAGGCTTCCTATGGCTACACCTTC.

The chain combines TRBV6-6 with TRBJ2-5, with 8 bases lining up with TRBD1. Germline CDR1 reads MNHNY; CDR2 reads SVGAGI (reference sequence). This CDR3 is built from 16 residues. After removal of 0 bases from V and 5 bases from J, the junction contained 8 bases not matched to a gene. This CDR3 is CASSYSRTGLTETQYF. CDR3 DNA: TGTGCCAGCAGTTACTCGAGGACAGGGTTGACGGAGACCCAGTACTTC.

V usage is TRBV6-5 and J usage is TRBJ1-2; a possible D gene is TRBD1 (6 bases). Trimming took off 2 bases at V and 12 bases at J, with 13 bases between the two ends. CDR1 is MNHEY, CDR2 SVGAGI, per germline. The CDR3 has 12 residues. This CDR3 is CASSYPGGANTF. The CDR3 region has the DNA TGTGCCAGCAGTTACCCGGGGGGGGCAAACACCTTC.

The chain combines TRBV10-3 with TRBJ1-5; perhaps TRBD1 as D (5 bases). V dropped 2 bases and J dropped 1 base, with 9 bases sitting between them. The germline CDR1 and CDR2 sequences are ENHRY and SYGVKD. The CDR3 covers 15 residues. The CDR3 sequence: CAISERGNSNQPQHF. The CDR3 DNA reads TGTGCCATCAGTGAGCGGGGGAACAGCAATCAGCCCCAGCATTTT.

This sequence joins TRBV5-1 and TRBJ2-1; D possibly corresponds to TRBD2 (5 bases). The CDR3 has 15 residues. From germline, CDR1 is SGHRS and CDR2 YFSETQ. Trimming stripped 0 bases from V and 7 bases from J, with 14 bases between. In DNA form, the CDR3 reads TGCGCCAGCAGCTTGGCGGCGGGCCCCTTGAATGAGCAGTTCTTC. This translates into CASSLAAGPLNEQFF.

The chain carries TRBV9 and TRBJ2-3; 9 bases are a match to TRBD2. J lost 6 bases, V lost 3 bases, and 2 bases had no gene match. CDR3 length: 13 amino acids. Looked up from germline, CDR1 is SGDLS and CDR2 is YYNGEE. For the CDR3, the DNA is TGTGCCAGCAGCGAAGGACTAGCGGATACGCAGTATTTT. Protein: CASSEGLADTQYF.

The chain recombines TRBV20-1 with TRBJ1-1; D is unclear. Germline CDR1 DFQATT, CDR2 SNEGSKA (reference sequence). Between the trimmed V and J ends, which lost 0 bases and 11 bases, there was a span of 10 bases. The CDR3 covers 11 residues. DNA of the CDR3: TGCAGTGCTAGAGATCAGGTCTCGGCTTTCTTT. Its translation: CSARDQVSAFF.

The chain couples TRBV15 to TRBJ1-1; no firm D call. The germline gives CDR1 LNHNV, CDR2 YYDKDF (reference sequence). The CDR3 has 13 residues. The germline V and J ends were trimmed by 1 base and 5 bases, with 8 bases remaining between them. The CDR3 is CATSRAGVTEAFF. Written as DNA, the CDR3 is TGTGCCACCAGCAGAGCCGGGGTAACTGAAGCTTTCTTT.

J is TRBJ2-1 and V is TRBV7-9, with 8 bases fitting TRBD1. Germline V CDR1 and CDR2: SEHNR, FQNEAQ (reference sequence). V dropped 2 bases and J dropped 6; count of bases not matched to a gene: 6. This CDR3 region has 15 residues. CDR3 region: CASSLQGADGNEQFF. CDR3 bases: TGTGCCAGCAGCTTACAGGGGGCCGACGGCAATGAGCAGTTCTTC.

The chain joins TRBV6-1 to TRBJ1-2; D is undetermined. The length of the CDR3 is 13 residues. The germline V and J ends were trimmed by 1 base and 10 bases, with 13 bases remaining between them. Germline values: CDR1 MNHNS, CDR2 SASEGT. As DNA, the CDR3 is TGTGCCAGCAGTGAAGACGGGGAGTCGACCTACACCTTC. It codes for CASSEDGESTYTF.

The chain uses TRBV5-4 and TRBJ2-1; D not resolved. Trimming removed 2 bases at V and 2 bases at J, with 8 bases between. Germline V CDR1 and CDR2: SGHNT, YYREEE (reference sequence). The CDR3 is 14 residues long. The CDR3 is CASSLTATYNEQFF. Here the CDR3 DNA reads TGTGCCAGCAGCTTAACAGCTACCTACAATGAGCAGTTCTTC.

The rearrangement uses TRBV27 and TRBJ1-2; possibly TRBD1 for D (6 bases). This CDR3 is built from 15 residues. V lost 7 bases and J 5 bases, leaving 20 bases between the germline ends. Germline V gene sequence: CDR1 MNHEY, CDR2 SMNVEV (reference sequence). Here the CDR3 DNA reads TGTGCCAGCAAAATGAAGTGGGGGCTGGAGTATGGCTACACCTTC. It yields the protein CASKMKWGLEYGYTF.

The rearrangement joins TRBV7-6 to TRBJ2-5; 9 nucleotides match TRBD2. Losses at the gene ends were 4 bases for V and 5 bases for J; bases not matched to a gene: 14. Per the germline V gene, CDR1 is SGHVS and CDR2 is FNYEAQ. The CDR3 loop spans 17 amino acids. For the CDR3, the DNA is TGTGCCAGCAGCTCCCCCCGCTCGCGGGGGGGCAGGGAGACCCAGTACTTC. This codes for CASSSPRSRGGRETQYF.

The CDR3 reads CASSPAGGSESNEQFF. Written as DNA, the CDR3 is TGTGCCAGCAGCCCCGCAGGGGGGAGTGAAAGCAATGAGCAGTTCTTC. The chain is built from TRBV13 and TRBJ2-1, with TRBD1 as a possible D gene (7 bases). Germline assignment: CDR1 PRHDT and CDR2 FYEKMQ (reference sequence). Trimming took 5 bases from V and 6 from J, leaving 20 bases between them. This CDR3 has 16 residues.

This rearrangement joins TRBV29-1 to TRBJ1-5; 9 nucleotides agree with TRBD1. Germline V gene sequence: CDR1 SQVTM, CDR2 ANQGSEA. V lost 5 bases, J lost 7 bases, and 6 bases stayed unmatched. The CDR3 sequence is 13 residues long. The chain's CDR3 is CSVQGGTGQPQHF. The DNA of the CDR3 is TGCAGCGTTCAAGGGGGGACAGGGCAGCCCCAGCATTTT. Combining the CDR3 with reference TRBV29-1 and TRBJ1-5 gives the whole variable domain SAVISQKPSRDICQRGTSLTIQCQVDSQVTMMFWYRQQPGQSLTLIATANQGSEATYESGFVIDKFPISRPNLTFSTLTVSNMSPEDSSIYLCSVQGGTGQPQHFGDGTRLSIL.

The chain couples TRBV27 to TRBJ1-1; D is uncertain. Between the trimmed V and J ends, which lost 5 bases and 2 bases, there was a span of 15 bases. The CDR3 loop spans 15 amino acids. Per the germline V gene, CDR1 is MNHEY and CDR2 is SMNVEV (reference sequence). This chain's CDR3 is CASSPLVNSNTEAFF. DNA of the CDR3: TGTGCCAGCAGTCCTCTCGTAAACAGCAACACTGAAGCTTTCTTT.

The chain links TRBV7-9 to TRBJ2-5, with TRBD2 matching over 12 bases. J was trimmed by 5 bases and V by 0 bases; bases with no gene match: 10. This CDR3 contains 18 residues. Germline CDR1 SEHNR, CDR2 FQNEAQ (reference sequence). CDR3 residues: CASSLAELAGGLMETQYF. The CDR3 coding sequence is TGTGCCAGCAGCTTAGCGGAGCTAGCGGGGGGGCTGATGGAGACCCAGTACTTC.

The DNA of the CDR3 is TGTGCCAGCTCAGGGGACCCCAACGTCCTGACTTTC. Translating gives CASSGDPNVLTF. The chain recombines TRBV2 with TRBJ2-6; TRBD1 might be the D (6 bases). V lost 8 bases to trimming and J lost 8 bases, with 10 bases between them. This CDR3 contains 12 residues. In germline, CDR1 is SNHLY, CDR2 FYNNEI.